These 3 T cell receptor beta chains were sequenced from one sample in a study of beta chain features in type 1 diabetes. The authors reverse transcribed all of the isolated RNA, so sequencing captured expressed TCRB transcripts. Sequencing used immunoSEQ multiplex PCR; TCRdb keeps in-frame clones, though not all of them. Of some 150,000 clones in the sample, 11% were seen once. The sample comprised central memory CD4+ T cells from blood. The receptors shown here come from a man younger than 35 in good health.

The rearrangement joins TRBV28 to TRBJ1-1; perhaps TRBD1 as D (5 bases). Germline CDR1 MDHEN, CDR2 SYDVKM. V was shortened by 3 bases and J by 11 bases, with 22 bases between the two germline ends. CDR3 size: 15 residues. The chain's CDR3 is CASSLGRAGRNKAFF. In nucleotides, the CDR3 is TGTGCCAGCAGTTTGGGACGGGCAGGGAGGAATAAGGCTTTCTTT.

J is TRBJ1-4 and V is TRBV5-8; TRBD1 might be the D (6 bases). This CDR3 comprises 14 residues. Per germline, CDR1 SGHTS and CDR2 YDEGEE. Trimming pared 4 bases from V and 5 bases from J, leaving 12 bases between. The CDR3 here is CASSGGAGNEKLFF. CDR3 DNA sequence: TGTGCCAGCAGCGGGGGCGCGGGGAATGAAAAACTGTTTTTT.

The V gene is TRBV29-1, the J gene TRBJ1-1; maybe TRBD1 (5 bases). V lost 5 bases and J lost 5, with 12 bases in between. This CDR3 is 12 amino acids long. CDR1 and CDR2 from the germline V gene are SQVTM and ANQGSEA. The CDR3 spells CSVTARGTEAFF. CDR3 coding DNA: TGCAGCGTTACGGCACGGGGGACTGAAGCTTTCTTT.